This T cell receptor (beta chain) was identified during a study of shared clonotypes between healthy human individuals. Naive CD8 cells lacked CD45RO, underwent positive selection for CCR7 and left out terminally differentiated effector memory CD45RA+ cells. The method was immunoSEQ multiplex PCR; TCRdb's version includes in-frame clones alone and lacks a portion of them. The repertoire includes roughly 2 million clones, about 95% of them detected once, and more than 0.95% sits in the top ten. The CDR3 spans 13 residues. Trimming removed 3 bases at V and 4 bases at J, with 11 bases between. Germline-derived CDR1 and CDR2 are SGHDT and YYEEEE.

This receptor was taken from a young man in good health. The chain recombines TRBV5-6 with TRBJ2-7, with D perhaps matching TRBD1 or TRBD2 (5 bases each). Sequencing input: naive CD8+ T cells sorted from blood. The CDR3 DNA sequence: TGTGCCAGCAGCTCGGATGAGGGGTACGAGCAGTACTTC. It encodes CASSSDEGYEQYF.